This record concerns one TCR beta chain sequence. This sample is part of a study of blood T cell repertoires in COVID-19. Background on the study: Whether acute or convalescent, the COVID-19 samples came from the United States, Italy and Spain. T cells, B-cell-depleted T cells, or PBMCs provided the cDNA or gDNA that served as material.

Original processing methods: Reference gene primer amplification gave estimated nucleated cell counts. Here immunoSEQ multiplex PCR was the method, and the copy in TCRdb shows in-frame clones only, minus some. That table gives V, J and clone size, and the DNA gave D and trimming. The top ten hold under 8.5% of the sample, which has about 220,000 clones, approximately 85% seen once. V lost 5 bases and J 1 base, leaving 8 bases between the germline ends. The CDR3 is made up of 13 amino acids. Sequencing was carried out using peripheral blood. The receptor's source is a woman older than 75 with COVID-19, enrolled during active disease. The rearrangement joins TRBV12-3 or TRBV12-4 to TRBJ1-1; a weak D match, TRBD1 (5 bases). The CDR3 is CASSKTENTEAFF. In DNA form, the CDR3 reads TGTGCCAGCAGTAAGACAGAGAACACTGAAGCTTTCTTT.